The 21 T cell receptor beta chains listed next were all sequenced from one sample in a study of CD8 T cells in ankylosing spondylitis. TCRdb re-called the 5' RACE reads with MiXCR, one entry per CDR3 protein. Of fewer than 50,000 distinct CDR3 sequences in the sample, 9.5% to 11% were seen once. The sample taken for sequencing was blood, either unsorted or a sorted T cell fraction (not recorded which). Receptor source: a male donor with ankylosing spondylitis or in good health (not recorded which).

In its sample, this clonotype was seen many times. The chain combines TRBV7-8 with TRBJ2-3; 7 bases match TRBD2. Per the germline V gene, CDR1 is SGHVS and CDR2 is FQNEAQ. The CDR3 spans 16 residues. The V segment lost 4 bases and the J segment 3 bases; nucleotides outside the gene matches: 10. The CDR3 DNA is TGTGCCAGCAGCTACTCCCGGACGGGAGGAACAGATACGCAGTATTTT. Its translation is CASSYSRTGGTDTQYF.

This clonotype came up many times. This rearrangement joins TRBV12-3 or TRBV12-4 to TRBJ1-6, with D tentatively TRBD1 (6 bases). The CDR3 has 13 residues. V dropped 5 bases and J dropped 6 bases, with 8 bases sitting between them. CDR3 region: CASSTGLNSPLHF. The CDR3 region has the DNA TGTGCCAGCAGTACAGGGCTTAATTCACCCCTCCACTTT.

This clonotype showed up many times. The chain recombines TRBV20-1 with TRBJ1-3; 9 bases are a match to TRBD1. Germline values: CDR1 DFQATT, CDR2 SNEGSKA (reference sequence). The CDR3 runs 13 residues. Trimming at V came to 5 bases and at J to 4 bases, leaving 3 bases not matched to a gene. CDR3 protein: CSAYRGPGNTIYF. The CDR3 nucleotides are TGCAGTGCTTACAGGGGGCCAGGAAACACCATATATTTT.

The rearrangement uses TRBV12-3 or TRBV12-4 and TRBJ1-5; D unresolved. V lost 5 bases and J 9 bases, leaving 8 bases between the germline ends. This CDR3 is 11 amino acids long. CDR3 in DNA: TGTGCCAGCAGTGACGGTGGGCCCCAGCATTTT. This codes for CASSDGGPQHF.

This clonotype is medium-sized in the sample. The chain recombines TRBV20-1 with TRBJ2-1, with 8 positions matching TRBD2. This CDR3 spans 14 amino acids. CDR1 is DFQATT, CDR2 SNEGSKA, per germline (reference sequence). With 7 bases clipped from V and 4 bases from J, the junction kept 9 bases outside the gene matches. CDR3 loop: CSGRSGGPYNEQFF. The CDR3 bases are TGCAGTGGTAGGAGCGGGGGTCCGTACAATGAGCAGTTCTTC.

This clonotype was seen repeatedly, ten times or more. The chain uses TRBV12-3 or TRBV12-4 and TRBJ2-2; the match to TRBD2 covers 12 bases. Unmatched junction bases numbered 2, after V lost 5 bases and J lost 7 bases. The CDR3 covers 14 residues. The CDR3 DNA is TGTGCCAGCAGTGTACTAGCGGGGGGCGGGGAGCTGTTTTTT. It is translated as CASSVLAGGGELFF.

This clonotype is medium-sized within its sample. The chain combines TRBV20-1 with TRBJ1-2, with 7 nucleotides matching TRBD1. The CDR3 has 14 amino acids. Looked up from germline, CDR1 is DFQATT and CDR2 is SNEGSKA (reference sequence). The V segment lost 3 bases and the J segment 2 bases; nucleotides outside the gene matches: 6. The CDR3 coding sequence is TGCAGTGCTAGCCCGTTGACAGGGAACTATGGCTACACCTTC. Its translation: CSASPLTGNYGYTF.

The V gene is TRBV7-8, the J gene TRBJ2-5, with TRBD2 identical over 12 bases. Germline lookup yields CDR1 SGHVS and CDR2 FQNEAQ. This CDR3 has 15 residues. Losses at the gene ends were 5 bases for V and 5 bases for J; bases not matched to a gene: 6. CDR3 nucleotides: TGTGCCAGCAGCCTTGGACTAGCGGGGTGGGAGACCCAGTACTTC. It yields the protein CASSLGLAGWETQYF.

This clonotype was seen many times. The chain couples TRBV12-3 or TRBV12-4 to TRBJ1-1, with D hard to call. The V end lost 5 bases, the J end lost 8 bases, and 21 bases lay between the germline ends. The CDR3 spans 15 residues. The DNA for the CDR3 is TGTGCCAGCAGTATGGCAATCGAAGGACGGTACGAAGCTTTCTTT. This translates into CASSMAIEGRYEAFF.

This clonotype was counted many times. V gene TRBV29-1 combines with J gene TRBJ2-7; weak D call: TRBD1 (5 bases). Germline V gene sequence: CDR1 SQVTM, CDR2 ANQGSEA. The ends were cut back, 6 bases at V and 2 bases at J, with 14 bases in the middle. The CDR3 totals 13 residues. The CDR3 protein is CSVRQSSPYEQYF. CDR3 bases: TGCAGCGTCCGACAGTCCTCTCCCTACGAGCAGTACTTC.

The J gene is TRBJ1-1, the V gene TRBV4-2; D is perhaps TRBD1 (6 bases). V was clipped by 4 bases and J by 0 bases, with 15 bases between them. From germline, CDR1 is LGHNA and CDR2 YNFKEQ. The CDR3 is 16 residues long. CDR3 region: CASSPQWGHMNTEAFF. CDR3 nucleotide sequence: TGTGCCAGCAGCCCCCAATGGGGGCACATGAACACTGAAGCTTTCTTT.

At least ten counts were recorded for this clonotype. One end of the junction fails to match germline, which may point to a read error. The chain links TRBV24-1 to TRBJ1-6, with no clear D. The CDR3 spans 15 residues. The V gene's germline CDR1 is KGHDR and CDR2 SFDVKD. CDR3 residues: CATSDPCWRSSPPHF. The CDR3 bases are TGTGCCACCAGTGATCCGTGCTGGCGGAGTTCACCCCCCCACTTT.

This clonotype was counted once. The chain recombines TRBV2 with TRBJ1-1, with 7 bases identical to TRBD1. The CDR3 spans 15 residues. CDR1 SNHLY and CDR2 FYNNEI come from the germline V gene. V lost 10 bases to trimming and J lost 4 bases; unmatched junction nucleotides: 15. The CDR3 spells CATGDRGTGGTEAFF. The CDR3 DNA reads as TGTGCCACCGGGGACAGAGGAACTGGGGGCACTGAAGCTTTCTTT.

This chain joins TRBV6-6 and TRBJ1-6; D not certain. V lost 2 bases to trimming and J lost 12 bases, with 11 bases between them. CDR1 is MNHNY, CDR2 SVGAGI, per germline (reference sequence). This CDR3 has 13 residues. The DNA for the CDR3 is TGTGCCAGCAGTTACGAGTTACGGGAACCCCTCCACTTT. Its translation is CASSYELREPLHF.

This clonotype occurred many times. A much bigger clone sits one base away, suggesting this may be a read error. The gene calls are TRBV12-3 or TRBV12-4 and TRBJ1-1; D remains ambiguous. V lost 1 base and J lost 1, with 4 bases in between. The CDR3 sequence is 13 residues long. The DNA of the CDR3 is TGTGCCAGCAGTTTAGGGAAGAACACTGAAGCTTTCTTT. Translating it yields CASSLGKNTEAFF.

There are many counts of this clonotype. The genes are TRBV2 and TRBJ2-2, with D possibly being TRBD1 (5 bases). Trimming left V 4 bases short and J 4 bases short, with 10 bases between. This CDR3 comprises 14 residues. CDR1 is SNHLY, CDR2 FYNNEI, per germline. The chain's CDR3 is CASSVDSLTGELFF. The CDR3 DNA follows: TGTGCCAGCAGTGTTGACAGCCTCACCGGGGAGCTGTTTTTT.

The sample holds many counts of this clonotype. The chain links TRBV18 to TRBJ1-2; 10 nucleotides line up with TRBD1. Germline trimming cut 2 bases from V and 4 bases from J; bases unmatched to any gene: 4. Germline-derived CDR1 and CDR2 are KGHSH and LQKENI. The CDR3 extends over 15 amino acids. The DNA for the CDR3 is TGTGCCAGCTCACCAGGGGGACAGGGGACCTATGGCTACACCTTC. Translated: CASSPGGQGTYGYTF.

This clonotype has a count of ten or more. This chain links TRBV11-3 with TRBJ2-7; D possibly corresponds to TRBD2 (5 bases). The CDR3 is 13 residues long. V was trimmed by 2 bases and J by 1 base, leaving 6 bases between them. Germline V gives CDR1 SGHNT, CDR2 YENEEA. CDR3 sequence: CASSLPGSYEQYF. The CDR3 DNA reads as TGTGCCAGCAGCTTACCGGGATCCTACGAGCAGTACTTC.

The chain recombines TRBV28 with TRBJ2-2; 12 bases are shared with TRBD1. This CDR3 is 17 amino acids long. The ends lost 6 bases at V and 7 bases at J; junction bases unmatched: 12. Germline V CDR1 and CDR2: MDHEN, SYDVKM. CDR3 residues: CASSPLGDRGLDGELFF. DNA of the CDR3: TGTGCCAGCAGCCCGTTGGGGGACAGGGGGCTTGACGGGGAGCTGTTTTTT. Complete variable domain (other parts from reference TRBV28 and TRBJ2-2): DVKVTQSSRYLVKRTGEKVFLECVQDMDHENMFWYRQDPGLGLRLIYFSYDVKMKEKGDIPEGYSVSREKKERFSLILESASTNQTSMYLCASSPLGDRGLDGELFFGEGSRLTVL.

This clonotype was observed many times. The chain recombines TRBV5-1 with TRBJ2-5; maybe TRBD2 (5 bases). The V end lost 2 bases, the J end lost 1 base, and 9 bases lay between the germline ends. The CDR3 runs 14 residues. Germline CDR1 SGHRS, CDR2 YFSETQ. CDR3 DNA: TGCGCCAGCAGCTTCAACGAGGGCCAAGAGACCCAGTACTTC. Translating it yields CASSFNEGQETQYF.

This clonotype was recorded many times. This chain uses TRBV18 with TRBJ2-7, with D unclear. V shed 0 bases and J shed 6 bases, with 15 bases lying between them. Germline V gene sequence: CDR1 KGHSH, CDR2 LQKENI. This CDR3 comprises 15 residues. The CDR3: CASSPPLADASEQYF. CDR3 in DNA: TGTGCCAGCTCACCACCGTTGGCAGATGCATCCGAGCAGTACTTC.